This T cell receptor (beta chain) was captured by sequencing in a study of breast tumors, draining lymph nodes, adjacent tissues. Findings and caveats of the study: The lymph node origin of tumor T cells was framed as consistent with a hypothesis, not demonstrated.

In its sample, this clonotype was seen many times. As yet, its antigen is unknown. Samples came from axillary lymph nodes draining the breast cancer. A single record per CDR3 protein comes from TCRdb applying MiXCR to the multiplex PCR reads. The table lists approximately 280,000 distinct CDR3 sequences, 30% to 35% of them singletons. The sequence was obtained from a female donor with breast cancer. Some clones in this sample may be carry-over from other donors' samples. The sample was axillary lymph node tissue.

In DNA form, the CDR3 reads TGTGCCAGCAGCTTAGGGGTCGGGGCCAACGTCCTGACTTTC. This sequence encodes CASSLGVGANVLTF. The gene calls are TRBV11-3 and TRBJ2-6; D gene ambiguous. Between the trimmed V and J ends, which lost 1 base and 4 bases, there was a span of 5 bases. The germline V gene has CDR1 SGHNT and CDR2 YENEEA. This CDR3 is 14 amino acids long.